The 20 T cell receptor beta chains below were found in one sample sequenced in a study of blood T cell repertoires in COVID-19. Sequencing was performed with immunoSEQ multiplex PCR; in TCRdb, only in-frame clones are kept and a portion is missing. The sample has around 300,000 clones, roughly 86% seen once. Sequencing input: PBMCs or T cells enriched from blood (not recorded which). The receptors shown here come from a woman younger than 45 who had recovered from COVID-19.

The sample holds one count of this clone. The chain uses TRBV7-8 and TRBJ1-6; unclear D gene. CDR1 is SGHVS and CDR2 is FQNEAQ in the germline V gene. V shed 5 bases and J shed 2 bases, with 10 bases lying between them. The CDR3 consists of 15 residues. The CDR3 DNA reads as TGTGCCAGCAGCGAAACCGGGACCTATAATTCACCCCTCCACTTT. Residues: CASSETGTYNSPLHF. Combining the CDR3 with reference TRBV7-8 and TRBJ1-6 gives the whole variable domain GAGVSQSPRYKVAKRGQDVALRCDPISGHVSLFWYQQALGQGPEFLTYFQNEAQLDKSGLPSDRFFAERPEGSVSTLKIQRTQQEDSAVYLCASSETGTYNSPLHFGNGTRLTVT.

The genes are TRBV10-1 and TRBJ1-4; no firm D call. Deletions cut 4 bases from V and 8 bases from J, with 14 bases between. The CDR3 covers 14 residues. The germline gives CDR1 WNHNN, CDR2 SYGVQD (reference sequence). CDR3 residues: CASSGPTLGEKLFF. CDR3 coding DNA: TGCGCCAGCAGTGGCCCCACCCTCGGGGAAAAACTGTTTTTT.

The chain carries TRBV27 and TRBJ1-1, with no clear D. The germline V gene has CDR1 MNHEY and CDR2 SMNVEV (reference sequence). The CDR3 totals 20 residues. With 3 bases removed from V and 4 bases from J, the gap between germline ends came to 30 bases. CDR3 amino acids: CASSLRERVSGQLLPTEAFF. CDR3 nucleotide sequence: TGTGCCAGCAGTTTGAGGGAGAGAGTTAGTGGGCAGCTCTTACCCACTGAAGCTTTCTTT.

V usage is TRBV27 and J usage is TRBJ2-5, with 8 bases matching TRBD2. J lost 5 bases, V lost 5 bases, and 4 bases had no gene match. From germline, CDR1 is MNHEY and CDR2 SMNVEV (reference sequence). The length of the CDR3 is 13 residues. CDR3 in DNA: TGTGCCAGCAGTCTAAGCGGGAGTGAGACCCAGTACTTC. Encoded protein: CASSLSGSETQYF.

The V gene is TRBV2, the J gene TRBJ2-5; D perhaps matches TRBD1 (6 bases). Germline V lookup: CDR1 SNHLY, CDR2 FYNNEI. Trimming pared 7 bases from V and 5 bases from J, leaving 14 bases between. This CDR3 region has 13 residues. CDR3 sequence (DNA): TGTGCCAGCACCAGGGGACATAGGGAGACCCAGTACTTC. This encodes CASTRGHRETQYF.

The DNA for the CDR3 is TGTGCCAGCAGCTTAGTATTGAACACTGAAGCTTTCTTT. The encoded protein is CASSLVLNTEAFF. The V and J genes are TRBV13 and TRBJ1-1; D uncertain. The CDR3 is 13 residues long. V was pared by 1 base and J by 0 bases, with 3 bases between. CDR1 and CDR2 (germline): PRHDT, FYEKMQ (reference sequence).

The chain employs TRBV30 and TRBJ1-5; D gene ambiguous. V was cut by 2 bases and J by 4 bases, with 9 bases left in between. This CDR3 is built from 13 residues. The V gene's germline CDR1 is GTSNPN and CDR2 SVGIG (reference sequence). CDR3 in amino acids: CAWSRQANQPQHF. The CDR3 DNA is TGTGCCTGGAGTCGCCAGGCAAATCAGCCCCAGCATTTT.

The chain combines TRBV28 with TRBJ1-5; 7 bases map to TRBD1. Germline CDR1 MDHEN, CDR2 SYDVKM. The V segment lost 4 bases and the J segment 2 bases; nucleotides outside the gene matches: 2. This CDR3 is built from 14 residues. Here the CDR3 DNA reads TGTGCCAGCAGTTCCGACAGGGGCAATCAGCCCCAGCATTTT. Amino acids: CASSSDRGNQPQHF.

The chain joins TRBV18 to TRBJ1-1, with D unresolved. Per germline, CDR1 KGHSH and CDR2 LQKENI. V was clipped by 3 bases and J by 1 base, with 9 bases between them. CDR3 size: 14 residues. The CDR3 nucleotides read TGTGCCAGCTCACCGTACCCCAGGAACACTGAAGCTTTCTTT. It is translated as CASSPYPRNTEAFF.

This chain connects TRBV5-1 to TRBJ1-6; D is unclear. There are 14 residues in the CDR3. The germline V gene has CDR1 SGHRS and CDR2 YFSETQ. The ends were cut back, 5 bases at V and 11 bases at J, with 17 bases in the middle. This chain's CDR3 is CASSREVNTAPLHF. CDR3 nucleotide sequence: TGCGCCAGCAGTAGGGAGGTGAACACGGCACCCCTCCACTTT.

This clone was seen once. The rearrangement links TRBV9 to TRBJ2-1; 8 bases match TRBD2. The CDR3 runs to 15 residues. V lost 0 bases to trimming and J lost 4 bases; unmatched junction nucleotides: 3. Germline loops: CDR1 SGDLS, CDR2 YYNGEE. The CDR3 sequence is CASSVAGGRYNEQFF. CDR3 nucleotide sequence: TGTGCCAGCAGCGTAGCGGGGGGGCGATACAATGAGCAGTTCTTC.

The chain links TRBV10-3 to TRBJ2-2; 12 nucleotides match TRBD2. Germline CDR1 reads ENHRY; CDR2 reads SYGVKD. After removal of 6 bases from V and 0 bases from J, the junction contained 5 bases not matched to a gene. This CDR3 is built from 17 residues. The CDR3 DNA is TGTGCCATCAGAGGGACTAGCGGGTCCGCGAACACCGGGGAGCTGTTTTTT. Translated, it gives CAIRGTSGSANTGELFF.

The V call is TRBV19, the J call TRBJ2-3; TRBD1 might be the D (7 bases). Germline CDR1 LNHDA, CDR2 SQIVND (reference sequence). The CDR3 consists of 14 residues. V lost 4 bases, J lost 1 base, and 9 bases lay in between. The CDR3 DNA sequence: TGTGCCAGTAGTACCAGGGGGGGCACAGATACGCAGTATTTT. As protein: CASSTRGGTDTQYF.

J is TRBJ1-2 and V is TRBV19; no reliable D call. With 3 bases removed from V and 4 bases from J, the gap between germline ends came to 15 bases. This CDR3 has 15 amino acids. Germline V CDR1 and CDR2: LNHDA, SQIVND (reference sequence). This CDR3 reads CASSIRVSDLYGYTF. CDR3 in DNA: TGTGCCAGTAGTATTCGGGTCAGCGATCTCTATGGCTACACCTTC.

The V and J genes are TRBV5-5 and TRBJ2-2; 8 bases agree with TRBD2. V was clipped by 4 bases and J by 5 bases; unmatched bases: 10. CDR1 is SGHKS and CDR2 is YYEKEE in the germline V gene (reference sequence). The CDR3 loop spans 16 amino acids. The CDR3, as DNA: TGTGCCAGCAGCCTGGGGACTAGGGTGGTAACCGGGGAGCTGTTTTTT. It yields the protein CASSLGTRVVTGELFF.

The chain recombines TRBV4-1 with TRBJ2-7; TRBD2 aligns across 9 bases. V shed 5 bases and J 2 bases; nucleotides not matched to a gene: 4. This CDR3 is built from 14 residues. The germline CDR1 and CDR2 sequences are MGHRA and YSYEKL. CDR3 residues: CASSVAGAPYEQYF. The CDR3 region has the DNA TGCGCCAGCAGCGTAGCGGGGGCCCCCTACGAGCAGTACTTC.

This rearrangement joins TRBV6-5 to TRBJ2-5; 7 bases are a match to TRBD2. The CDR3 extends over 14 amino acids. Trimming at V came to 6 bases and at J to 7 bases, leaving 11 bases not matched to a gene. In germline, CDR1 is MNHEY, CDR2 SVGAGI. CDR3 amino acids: CASSLSGSLVTQYF. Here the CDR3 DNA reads TGTGCCAGCAGCCTTAGCGGGTCCCTAGTGACCCAGTACTTC.

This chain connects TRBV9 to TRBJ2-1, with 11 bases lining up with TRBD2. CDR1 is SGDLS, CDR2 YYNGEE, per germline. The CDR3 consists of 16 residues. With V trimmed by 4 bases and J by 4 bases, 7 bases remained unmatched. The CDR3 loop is CASSNPSSGGYNEQFF. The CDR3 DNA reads TGTGCCAGCAGCAACCCTTCTAGCGGGGGGTACAATGAGCAGTTCTTC.

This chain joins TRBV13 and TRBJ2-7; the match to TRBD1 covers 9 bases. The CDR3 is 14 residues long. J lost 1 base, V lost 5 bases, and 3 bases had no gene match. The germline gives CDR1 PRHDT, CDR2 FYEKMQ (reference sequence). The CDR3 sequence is CASSPGQGSYEQYF. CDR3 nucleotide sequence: TGTGCCAGCAGCCCCGGACAGGGGTCCTACGAGCAGTACTTC.

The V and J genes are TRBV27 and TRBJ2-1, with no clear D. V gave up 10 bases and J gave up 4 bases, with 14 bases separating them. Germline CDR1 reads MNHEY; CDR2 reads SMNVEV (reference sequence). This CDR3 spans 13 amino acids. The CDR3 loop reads CATLVPPYNEQFF. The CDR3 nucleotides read TGTGCCACCTTAGTGCCCCCGTACAATGAGCAGTTCTTC.